This TCR beta chain was observed in a study of shared clonotypes between healthy human individuals. In the study overall: CD4 naive and CD4 memory each took three plates per donor, while CD8 naive took two and CD8 memory one.

Regarding the study as a whole: Larger richness was generally estimated for naive than memory subsets. Incompleteness in sorted-subset sequencing, despite large depth, was shown by rarefaction.

Naive-designated CD8 cells lacked CD45RO, were positively enriched for CCR7, and omitted terminally differentiated effector memory CD45RA+ cells. This clone appeared a single time. The antigen is undetermined. Generated by immunoSEQ multiplex PCR, the TCRdb table keeps only in-frame clones and is missing some. The table lists about 2.1 million clones, 90% to 95% of them singletons. The ends lost 4 bases at V and 5 bases at J; junction bases unmatched: 7. The CDR3 sequence is 15 residues long. Germline assignment: CDR1 SGHRS and CDR2 YFSETQ. The clonotype originates from a young man in good health. Some clones in this sample may be carry-over from other donors' samples. This chain uses TRBV5-1 with TRBJ1-3; 9 positions match TRBD1. The source material was naive CD8+ T cells from PBMCs. As DNA, the CDR3 is TGCGCCAGCAGCGGAGGGACAGGGTTAAGAAACACCATATATTTT. It codes for CASSGGTGLRNTIYF.